These T cell receptor beta chains were read from a single sample in a study of beta chain features in type 1 diabetes. Clones were read by immunoSEQ multiplex PCR, and TCRdb kept only the in-frame ones, dropping some. The profile shows hundreds of thousands of clones, 13% to 15% of them singletons. Sequencing input: naive CD4+ T cells from blood. These receptors all come from a young man with type 1 diabetes. Each CDR3 is given with its conserved first and last residue. Each record gives: J gene, V gene, D gene, clone size, CDR3 DNA, CDR3 protein. A D gene is named only where the DNA matches it firmly. A row's size may be missing; if present it is once, few, many or a size class.

J: TRBJ2-7; V: TRBV28; D: .; size: few; DNA: TGTGCCAGCAGTCCCACCCGGGGGTCCTACGAGCAGTACTTC; CDR3: CASSPTRGSYEQYF
J: TRBJ2-3; V: TRBV18; D: .; size: few; DNA: TGTGCCAGCTCACCACCGAGGCAGGGGTCAGATACGCAGTATTTT; CDR3: CASSPPRQGSDTQYF
J: TRBJ2-7; V: TRBV15; D: TRBD1; size: few; DNA: TGTGCCACCAGCAGAGAAGGACAGGGTTCACCCTACGAGCAGTACTTC; CDR3: CATSREGQGSPYEQYF
J: TRBJ2-2; V: TRBV9; D: .; size: .; DNA: TGTGCCAGCAGCCCTAGTCGCCCGGGGACCGGGGAGCTGTTTTTT; CDR3: CASSPSRPGTGELFF
J: TRBJ2-5; V: TRBV7-9; D: .; size: few; DNA: TGTGCCAGCAGCACGTACAGAGCACAAGAGACCCAGTACTTC; CDR3: CASSTYRAQETQYF
J: TRBJ2-7; V: TRBV19; D: TRBD2; size: few; DNA: TGTGCCAGTAGCGTCGGGACTAGCGGCAGTTATACCTACGAGCAGTACTTC; CDR3: CASSVGTSGSYTYEQYF
J: TRBJ2-1; V: TRBV15; D: TRBD1; size: few; DNA: TGTGCCACCAGCACCGGGACAGGGGGCCGTGAGCAGTTCTTC; CDR3: CATSTGTGGREQFF
J: TRBJ2-7; V: TRBV18; D: TRBD2; size: .; DNA: TGTGCCAGCTCACCAGGGGACATGTGGACTAGCGGGAGAACCTACGAGCAGTACTTC; CDR3: CASSPGDMWTSGRTYEQYF
J: TRBJ2-5; V: TRBV7-8; D: .; size: .; DNA: TGTGCCAGCAGCCCCACCGGACAAGGGACCCAGTACTTC; CDR3: CASSPTGQGTQYF
J: TRBJ2-1; V: TRBV7-7; D: .; size: .; DNA: TGTGCTAGCAGCTTATCGGGAGATAACAATGAGCAGTTCTTC; CDR3: CASSLSGDNNEQFF